This T cell receptor (beta chain) derives from a study of shared clonotypes between healthy human individuals. The method was immunoSEQ multiplex PCR; TCRdb's version includes in-frame clones alone and lacks a portion of them. The sample records around 2.3 million clones, about 94% being singletons. On this clone: The antigen remains undetermined.

Overall study findings and caveats: Relative to memory subsets, naive subsets generally showed larger estimated richness.

Memory CD4+ cells were the fraction left after CD45RA+ naive selection. Germline V gene data show CDR1 as SGHRS and CDR2 as YFSETQ. J lost 7 bases, V lost 0 bases, and 4 bases had no gene match. There are 15 residues in the CDR3. This TCR was recovered from a man aged 18 to 29 in good health. The chain employs TRBV5-1 and TRBJ1-4; 9 bases match TRBD1. The sample consisted of naive CD4+ T cells sorted from blood. Specified subset: CD45RA+ positively selected. Here the CDR3 reads CASSLAGTGFEKLFF. Here the CDR3 DNA reads TGCGCCAGCAGCTTGGCCGGGACAGGGTTTGAAAAACTGTTTTTT.